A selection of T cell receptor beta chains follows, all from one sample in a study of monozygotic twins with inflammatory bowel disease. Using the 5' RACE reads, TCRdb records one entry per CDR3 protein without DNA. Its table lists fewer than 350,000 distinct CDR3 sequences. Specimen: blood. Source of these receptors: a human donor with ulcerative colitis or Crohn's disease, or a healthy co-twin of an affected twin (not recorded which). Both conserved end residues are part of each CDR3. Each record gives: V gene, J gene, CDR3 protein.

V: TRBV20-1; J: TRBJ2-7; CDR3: CSARPPAAYEQYF
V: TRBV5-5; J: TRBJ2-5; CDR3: CASSESPIAGPVVTQYF
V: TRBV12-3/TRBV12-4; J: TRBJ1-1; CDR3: CASSSTWEAFF
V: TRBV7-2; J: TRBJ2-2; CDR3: CASSLRRTTGELFF
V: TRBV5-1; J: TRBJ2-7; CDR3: CASSSSGQNYEQYF
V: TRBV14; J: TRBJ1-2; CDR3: CTSSPRTGYNYGYTF
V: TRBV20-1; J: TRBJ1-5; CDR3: CSARDRGRSNQPQHF
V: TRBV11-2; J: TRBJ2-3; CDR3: CASSLGEGMTTDTQYF
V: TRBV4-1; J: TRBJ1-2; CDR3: CASSRSGTGVGYTF
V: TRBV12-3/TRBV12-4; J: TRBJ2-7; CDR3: CASSPTGGGYEQYF
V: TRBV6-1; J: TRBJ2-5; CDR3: CASSGASGKYQETQYF
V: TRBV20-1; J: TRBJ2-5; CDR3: CSATLEAETQYF
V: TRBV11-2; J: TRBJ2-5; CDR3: CASSLRGEVETQYF
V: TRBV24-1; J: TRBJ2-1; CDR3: CATGDGGLGEQFF
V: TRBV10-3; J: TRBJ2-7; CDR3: CAISESTGNYEQYF
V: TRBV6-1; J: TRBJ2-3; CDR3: CASRGRTLGDTQYF
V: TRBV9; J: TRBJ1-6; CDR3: CASSPPGGGTLHF
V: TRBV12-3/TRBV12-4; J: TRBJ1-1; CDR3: CASSSYTGMNTEAFF
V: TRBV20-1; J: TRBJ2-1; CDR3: CSARGGGPYNEQFF
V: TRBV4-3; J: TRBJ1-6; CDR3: CASSVRRIYNSPLHF
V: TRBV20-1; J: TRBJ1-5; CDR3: CSARAHLRAQHF
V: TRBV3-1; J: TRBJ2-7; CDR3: CASSQDGLAAWEQYF
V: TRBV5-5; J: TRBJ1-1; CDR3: CASSLVPGKNTEAFF
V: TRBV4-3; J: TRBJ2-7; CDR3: CASSQGVGRADEQYF
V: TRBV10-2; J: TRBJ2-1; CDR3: CASSGQRGINEQFF
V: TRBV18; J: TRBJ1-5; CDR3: CASSPDRGLNQPQHF
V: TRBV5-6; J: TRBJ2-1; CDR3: CASRRGTSNYNEQFF
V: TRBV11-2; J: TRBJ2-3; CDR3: CASSSLGGGYTSTDTQYF
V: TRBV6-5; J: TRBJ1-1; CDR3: CASSYSIGRDTEAFF
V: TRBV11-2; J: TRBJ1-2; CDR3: CASSTPKDRNYGYTF
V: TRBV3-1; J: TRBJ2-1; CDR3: CASSQDRTTPGGEQFF
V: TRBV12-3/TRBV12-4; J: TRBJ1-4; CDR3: CASSLGQGASEKLFF
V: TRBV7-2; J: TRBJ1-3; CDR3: CASSLTGNTIYF
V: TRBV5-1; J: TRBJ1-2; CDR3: CASSGQGAYGYTF
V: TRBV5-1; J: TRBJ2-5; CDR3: CASSLWTEQETQYF
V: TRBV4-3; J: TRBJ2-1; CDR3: CASSQETGGEQFF
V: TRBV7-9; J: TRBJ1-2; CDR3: CASRQGDHYGYTF
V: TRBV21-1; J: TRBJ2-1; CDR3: CASMGPKGLAGVESEQFF
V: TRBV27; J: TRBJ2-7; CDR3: CASRGTGIGDYEQYF
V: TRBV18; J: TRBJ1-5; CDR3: CASSSGTGADQPQHF
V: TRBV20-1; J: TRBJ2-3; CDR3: CSARYRTSGGLVADTQYF
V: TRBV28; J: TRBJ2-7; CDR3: CASTINQGTAYEQYF
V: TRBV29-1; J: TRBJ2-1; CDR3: CSVERSWTSGDNEQFF
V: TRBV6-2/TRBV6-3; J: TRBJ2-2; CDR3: CASSYSFGTGGEELFF
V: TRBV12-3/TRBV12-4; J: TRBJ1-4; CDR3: CASSPDLNEKLFF
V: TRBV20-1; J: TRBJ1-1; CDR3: CSARDTKDLKNEAFF
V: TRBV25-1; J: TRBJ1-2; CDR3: CASSESETAYTF
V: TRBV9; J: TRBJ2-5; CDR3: CASSPSTWGETQYF
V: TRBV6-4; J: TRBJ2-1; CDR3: CASSESGGYDEQFF
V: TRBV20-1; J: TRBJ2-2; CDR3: CSVHQAGGSINTGELFF
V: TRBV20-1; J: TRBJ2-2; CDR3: CSALSVSELSF
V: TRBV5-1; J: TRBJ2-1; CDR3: CASRLNRDNEQFF
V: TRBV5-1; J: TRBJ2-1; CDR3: CASSIGTGLNNEQFF
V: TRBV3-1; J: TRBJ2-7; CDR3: CASSHGYWDTAREQYF
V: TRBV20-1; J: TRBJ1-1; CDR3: CSASRPGEAFF